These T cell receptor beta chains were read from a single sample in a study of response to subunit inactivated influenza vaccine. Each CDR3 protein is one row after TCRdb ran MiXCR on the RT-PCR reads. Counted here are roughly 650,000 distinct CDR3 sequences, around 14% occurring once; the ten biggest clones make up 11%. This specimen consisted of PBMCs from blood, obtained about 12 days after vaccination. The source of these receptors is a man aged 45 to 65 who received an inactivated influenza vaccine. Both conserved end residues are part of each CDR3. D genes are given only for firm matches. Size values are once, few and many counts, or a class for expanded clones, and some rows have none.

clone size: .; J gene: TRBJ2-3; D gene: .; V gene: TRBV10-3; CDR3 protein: CAISESSSGTDTQYF; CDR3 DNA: TGTGCCATCAGTGAGTCGTCCAGCGGCACAGATACGCAGTATTTT
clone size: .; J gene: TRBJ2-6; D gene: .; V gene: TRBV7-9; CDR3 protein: CASSLVTGSGANVLTF; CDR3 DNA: TGTGCCAGCAGCTTAGTCACGGGCTCTGGGGCCAACGTCCTGACTTTC
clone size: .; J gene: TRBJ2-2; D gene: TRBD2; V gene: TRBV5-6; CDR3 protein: CASTTGTSGRANTGELFF; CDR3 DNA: TGTGCCAGCACCACGGGGACTAGCGGGAGGGCTAACACCGGGGAGCTGTTTTTT
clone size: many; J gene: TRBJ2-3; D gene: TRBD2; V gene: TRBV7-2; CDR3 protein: CASSLVGASGIRTQYF; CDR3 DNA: TGTGCCAGCAGCTTAGTAGGGGCTAGCGGGATTCGTACGCAGTATTTT
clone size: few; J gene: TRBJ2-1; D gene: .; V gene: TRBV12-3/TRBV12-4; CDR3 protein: CASTQVQPLNLVNEQFF; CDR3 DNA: TGTGCCAGCACCCAGGTGCAGCCGCTTAACTTAGTCAATGAGCAGTTCTTC
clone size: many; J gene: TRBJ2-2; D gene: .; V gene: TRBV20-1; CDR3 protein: CSARDLREAGELFF; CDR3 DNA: TGCAGTGCTAGAGATCTGCGGGAAGCCGGGGAGCTGTTTTTT
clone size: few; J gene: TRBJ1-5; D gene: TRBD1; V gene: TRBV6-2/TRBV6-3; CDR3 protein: CASRMTGIQPQHF; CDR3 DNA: TGTGCCAGCAGAATGACAGGGATTCAGCCCCAGCATTTT
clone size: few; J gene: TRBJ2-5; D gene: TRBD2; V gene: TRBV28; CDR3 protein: CASSLAGSHQETQYF; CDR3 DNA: TGTGCCAGCAGTCTAGCGGGGAGCCACCAAGAGACCCAGTACTTC
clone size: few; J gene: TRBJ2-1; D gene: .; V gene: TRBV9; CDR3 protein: CASRQGGGLSNEQFF; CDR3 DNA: TGTGCCAGCAGACAGGGGGGGGGTCTCAGCAATGAGCAGTTCTTC
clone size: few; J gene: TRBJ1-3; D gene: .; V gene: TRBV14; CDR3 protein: CASSQDGGFWARETIYF; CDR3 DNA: TGTGCCAGCAGCCAAGACGGGGGGTTTTGGGCCCGCGAGACCATATATTTT
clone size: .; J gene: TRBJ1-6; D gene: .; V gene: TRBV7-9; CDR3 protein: CASSLNRDSPLHF; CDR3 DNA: TGTGCCAGCAGCTTAAACAGGGATTCACCCCTCCACTTT
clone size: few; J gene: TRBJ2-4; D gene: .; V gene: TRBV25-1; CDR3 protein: CASSENLGAKNIQYF; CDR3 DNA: TGTGCCAGCAGTGAGAACCTAGGCGCCAAAAACATTCAGTACTTC
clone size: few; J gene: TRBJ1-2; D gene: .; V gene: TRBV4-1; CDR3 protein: CASSKQSGTATNYGYTF; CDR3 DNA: TGCGCCAGCAGCAAACAGTCCGGGACGGCAACTAACTATGGCTACACCTTC
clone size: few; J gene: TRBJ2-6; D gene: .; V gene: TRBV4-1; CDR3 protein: CASSREHFGGANVLTF; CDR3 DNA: TGCGCCAGCAGCCGCGAGCACTTTGGTGGGGCCAACGTCCTGACTTTC